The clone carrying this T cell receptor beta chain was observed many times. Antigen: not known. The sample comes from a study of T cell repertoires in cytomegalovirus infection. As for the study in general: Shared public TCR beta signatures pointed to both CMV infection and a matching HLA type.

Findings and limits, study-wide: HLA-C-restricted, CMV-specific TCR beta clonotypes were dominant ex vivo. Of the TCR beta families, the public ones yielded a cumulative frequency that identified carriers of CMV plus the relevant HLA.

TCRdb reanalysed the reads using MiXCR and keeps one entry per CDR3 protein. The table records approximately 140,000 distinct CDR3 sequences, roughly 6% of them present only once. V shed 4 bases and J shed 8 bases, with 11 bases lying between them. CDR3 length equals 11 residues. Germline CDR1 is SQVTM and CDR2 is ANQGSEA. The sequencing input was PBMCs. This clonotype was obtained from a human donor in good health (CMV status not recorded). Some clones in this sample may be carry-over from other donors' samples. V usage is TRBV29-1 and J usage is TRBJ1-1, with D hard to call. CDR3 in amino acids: CSVVRQAEAFF. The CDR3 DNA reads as TGCAGCGTTGTTAGGCAGGCGGAAGCTTTCTTT.